This T cell receptor (beta chain) was profiled in a study of blood T cell repertoires in COVID-19. About the research overall: The origin of the acute and convalescent COVID-19 samples was the United States, Italy and Spain.

The CDR3 loop spans 14 amino acids. CDR1 is MNHNY, CDR2 SVGAGI, per germline (reference sequence). Trimming removed 6 bases from V and 5 bases from J, with 16 bases in between. The sample holds a few counts of this clone. Some clones are missing from TCRdb's copy, which holds only in-frame ones; the method was immunoSEQ multiplex PCR. The top ten hold 6.2% of the sample, which has 200,000 to 250,000 clones, roughly nine tenths seen once. The chain employs TRBV6-6 and TRBJ1-1; no firm D call. The specimen was peripheral blood. The TCR comes from a man aged 60-69 years with acute or convalescent COVID-19. The CDR3 protein is CASSANQRETEAFF. CDR3 in DNA: TGTGCCAGCAGCGCCAATCAGAGGGAGACTGAAGCTTTCTTT.